The 6 T cell receptor beta chains presented below share a single source sample, sequenced in a study of T cell repertoires in cytomegalovirus infection. TCRdb used MiXCR to reprocess the reads, holding one entry per CDR3 protein. The sample lists about 220,000 distinct CDR3 sequences; roughly two fifths were seen once. Antigens for these TCRs are unknown. The sequenced sample was CD8+ T cells from cultured PBMCs, obtained from culture after CMV antigen stimulation. Receptor source: a human donor in good health (CMV status not recorded). Some clones in this sample may be carry-over from other donors' samples.

V is TRBV7-9 and J is TRBJ2-3; a possible D gene is TRBD2 (6 bases). CDR3 length: 15 residues. The germline gives CDR1 SEHNR, CDR2 FQNEAQ (reference sequence). The V end was cut by 1 base, the J end by 6 bases, with 14 bases between. The CDR3 loop is CASSLGGAGPDTQYF. The CDR3 nucleotides read TGTGCCAGCAGCTTAGGAGGGGCGGGGCCGGATACGCAGTATTTT.

This chain joins TRBV5-4 and TRBJ1-4, with D hard to call. The germline gives CDR1 SGHNT, CDR2 YYREEE (reference sequence). The V end lost 4 bases, the J end lost 3 bases, and 10 bases lay between the germline ends. This CDR3 region has 14 residues. This CDR3 reads CASSLMGSNEKLFF. The CDR3 DNA reads TGTGCCAGCAGCCTGATGGGGTCTAATGAAAAACTGTTTTTT.

The chain uses TRBV19 and TRBJ1-2; no clear D. Trimming pared 10 bases from V and 0 bases from J, leaving 18 bases between. There are 15 residues in the CDR3. The germline V gene encodes CDR1 LNHDA and CDR2 SQIVND (reference sequence). The CDR3 sequence: CATADLLGTNYGYTF. DNA for the CDR3: TGTGCCACCGCGGACCTACTGGGGACTAACTATGGCTACACCTTC.

This clonotype was picked up one time. This chain connects TRBV4-2 to TRBJ2-3; D is possibly TRBD2 (6 bases). Germline assignment: CDR1 LGHNA and CDR2 YNFKEQ. Trimming stripped 1 base from V and 2 bases from J, with 16 bases between. CDR3 size: 17 residues. The CDR3 region has the DNA TGTGCCAGCAGCCAAGTGGCGGGAATGGATTCCACAGATACGCAGTATTTT. Its protein is CASSQVAGMDSTDTQYF.

This clonotype was seen just once. The rearrangement links TRBV7-3 to TRBJ2-7, with no clear D. CDR3 length: 12 amino acids. Trimming took off 9 bases at V and 4 bases at J, with 13 bases between the two ends. Germline CDR1 is SGHTA and CDR2 is FQGTGA. The CDR3 loop reads CARTLGFYEQYF. DNA for the CDR3: TGTGCCAGGACTCTTGGTTTTTACGAGCAGTACTTC. The full variable domain, with the rest looked up from reference TRBV7-3 and TRBJ2-7, is GAGVSQTPSNKVTEKGKYVELRCDPISGHTALYWYRQSLGQGPEFLIYFQGTGAADDSGLPNDRFFAVRPEGSVSTLKIQRTERGDSAVYLCARTLGFYEQYFGPGTRLTVT.

This chain joins TRBV28 and TRBJ2-7; possibly TRBD1 or TRBD2 for D (5 bases each). V was cut by 6 bases and J by 5 bases, with 26 bases left in between. The germline V gene encodes CDR1 MDHEN and CDR2 SYDVKM. The CDR3 covers 17 residues. CDR3 in amino acids: CASRFPPGRSLLDEQYF. The CDR3 nucleotides read TGTGCCAGCAGGTTTCCTCCGGGACGTAGTCTGTTGGACGAGCAGTACTTC. The variable domain in full, completed from reference TRBV28 and TRBJ2-7, reads DVKVTQSSRYLVKRTGEKVFLECVQDMDHENMFWYRQDPGLGLRLIYFSYDVKMKEKGDIPEGYSVSREKKERFSLILESASTNQTSMYLCASRFPPGRSLLDEQYFGPGTRLTVT.